This T cell receptor (beta chain) was found in a study of CD8 T cells in ankylosing spondylitis. General observations from the study: Disease-associated clones were reportedly significantly overrepresented in matched ankylosing spondylitis synovial fluid. There was a TCR beta motif, made of fewer than 10 highly homologous variants, that appeared characteristic of ankylosing spondylitis blood.

In TCRdb, the 5' RACE reads were re-called with MiXCR into one record per CDR3 protein. This repertoire shows approximately 550,000 distinct CDR3 sequences, roughly an eighth found once; its top ten account for approximately 6.3%. The CDR3 covers 16 residues. Per the germline V gene, CDR1 is SGHVS and CDR2 is FQNEAQ. Trimming left V 1 base short and J 7 bases short, with 16 bases between. This clonotype showed up just a few times. The antigen remains unidentified. The V and J genes are TRBV7-8 and TRBJ1-4; possibly TRBD1 for D (5 bases). The sequence was collected from a male donor with ankylosing spondylitis. What was sequenced was blood, either unsorted or a sorted T cell fraction (not recorded which). The CDR3 region has the DNA TGTGCCAGCAGCTTAGGAGGCGGGGGGGTTGGTGAAAAACTGTTTTTT. Amino acid sequence: CASSLGGGGVGEKLFF.